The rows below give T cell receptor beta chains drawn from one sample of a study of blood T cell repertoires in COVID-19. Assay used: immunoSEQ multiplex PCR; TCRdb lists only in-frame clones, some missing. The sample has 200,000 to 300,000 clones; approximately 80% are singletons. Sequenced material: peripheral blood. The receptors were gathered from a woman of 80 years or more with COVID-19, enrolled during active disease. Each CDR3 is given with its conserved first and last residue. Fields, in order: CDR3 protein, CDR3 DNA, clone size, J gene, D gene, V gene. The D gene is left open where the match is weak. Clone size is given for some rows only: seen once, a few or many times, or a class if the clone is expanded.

CASSFAQGLPGSPLHF | TGTGCCAGCAGCTTTGCACAGGGGCTGCCTGGGTCACCCCTCCACTTT | NA | TRBJ1-6 | TRBD1 | TRBV5-4
CASSSPLWGKGEKLFF | TGTGCCAGCAGCTCGCCCCTCTGGGGAAAGGGGGAAAAACTGTTTTTT | NA | TRBJ1-4 | NA | TRBV7-2
CASSSGYGYTF | TGTGCCAGCAGTTCGGGGTATGGCTACACCTTC | NA | TRBJ1-2 | NA | TRBV27
CSVTRGETQYF | TGCAGCGTTACCAGGGGGGAAACGCAGTATTTT | NA | TRBJ2-3 | NA | TRBV29-1
CASCGLPGEQYF | TGTGCCAGCTGCGGATTACCGGGAGAGCAGTACTTC | NA | TRBJ2-7 | NA | TRBV2
CASSPTTQNSPLHF | TGTGCCAGCTCACCAACGACACAGAATTCACCCCTCCACTTT | NA | TRBJ1-6 | NA | TRBV18
CAWSGLALETQYF | TGTGCCTGGAGTGGGCTGGCCCTCGAGACCCAGTACTTC | NA | TRBJ2-5 | NA | TRBV30
CASSLEHRTGELFF | TGTGCCAGCAGCTTGGAACACCGCACCGGGGAGCTGTTTTTT | NA | TRBJ2-2 | NA | TRBV5-6
CASSSQGGNTGELFF | TGTGCCAGCAGCTCGCAGGGGGGGAACACCGGGGAGCTGTTTTTT | NA | TRBJ2-2 | NA | TRBV7-3
CASSFRTGSYGYTF | TGTGCCAGCAGCTTTCGGACAGGGTCCTATGGCTACACCTTC | NA | TRBJ1-2 | TRBD1 | TRBV5-4
CASSYSDSLRGHYTF | TGTGCCAGCAGTTACTCGGACAGCCTCCGGGGACACTACACCTTC | NA | TRBJ1-2 | NA | TRBV6-2/TRBV6-3
CASSQDSSYGYTF | TGTGCCAGCAGCCAGGACTCTAGCTATGGCTACACCTTC | NA | TRBJ1-2 | NA | TRBV7-3
CASSMGRVNTEAFF | TGTGCCAGTAGTATGGGCAGAGTGAACACTGAAGCTTTCTTT | NA | TRBJ1-1 | NA | TRBV19
CASSFGRGPYEQYF | TGTGCCAGCAGCTTCGGCAGGGGGCCGTACGAGCAGTACTTC | few | TRBJ2-7 | TRBD1 | TRBV7-2
CASSPPGTGGSTEAFF | TGTGCCAGCTCACCACCCGGGACAGGGGGGAGCACTGAAGCTTTCTTT | NA | TRBJ1-1 | TRBD1 | TRBV18
CSVEDQRGSAYGYTF | TGCAGCGTTGAAGATCAACGGGGGAGTGCCTATGGCTACACCTTC | NA | TRBJ1-2 | NA | TRBV29-1
CASSPGQDYGYTF | TGTGCCAGCAGTCCGGGACAGGACTATGGCTACACCTTC | NA | TRBJ1-2 | TRBD1 | TRBV6-6
CASSLGPDTQYF | TGTGCCAGCAGCTTGGGGCCAGATACGCAGTATTTT | few | TRBJ2-3 | NA | TRBV28
CASSQDSLNQPQHF | TGTGCCAGCAGCCAGGACAGCCTCAATCAGCCCCAGCATTTT | once | TRBJ1-5 | NA | TRBV5-5
CASTLDRNSNQYF | TGTGCCAGTACCTTAGACAGGAACTCCAATCAGTACTTC | NA | TRBJ2-4 | NA | TRBV6-5
CASSLGGGSRNTIYF | TGTGCCAGCAGCCTGGGGGGGGGATCCAGAAACACCATATATTTT | NA | TRBJ1-3 | NA | TRBV3-1/TRBV3-2
CASSSRRDSPLHF | TGTGCCAGCAGCTCACGCCGGGATTCACCCCTCCACTTT | NA | TRBJ1-6 | NA | TRBV12-3/TRBV12-4
CASSTFLGGENTEAFF | TGTGCCAGCAGTACTTTCCTTGGGGGGGAGAACACTGAAGCTTTCTTT | NA | TRBJ1-1 | NA | TRBV28
CASSPRQGWPYEQYF | TGTGCCAGCAGCCCTCGACAGGGGTGGCCCTACGAGCAGTACTTC | medium-sized | TRBJ2-7 | TRBD1 | TRBV9
CASTPGQGYGLDYGYTF | TGTGCCAGTACACCGGGACAGGGATACGGACTAGACTATGGCTACACCTTC | NA | TRBJ1-2 | TRBD1 | TRBV19
CASSLAAGVLYEQYF | TGTGCCAGCAGCTTAGCTGCCGGGGTACTCTACGAGCAGTACTTC | few | TRBJ2-7 | NA | TRBV7-2
CAWKAGGYTF | TGTGCCTGGAAGGCGGGTGGCTACACCTTC | once | TRBJ1-2 | NA | TRBV30
CASSPHPLGNTGELFF | TGTGCCAGCTCACCCCACCCACTAGGGAACACCGGGGAGCTGTTTTTT | NA | TRBJ2-2 | NA | TRBV18
CSVALRREGNEQFF | TGCAGCGTAGCATTGCGGCGGGAGGGGAATGAGCAGTTCTTC | NA | TRBJ2-1 | TRBD2 | TRBV29-1